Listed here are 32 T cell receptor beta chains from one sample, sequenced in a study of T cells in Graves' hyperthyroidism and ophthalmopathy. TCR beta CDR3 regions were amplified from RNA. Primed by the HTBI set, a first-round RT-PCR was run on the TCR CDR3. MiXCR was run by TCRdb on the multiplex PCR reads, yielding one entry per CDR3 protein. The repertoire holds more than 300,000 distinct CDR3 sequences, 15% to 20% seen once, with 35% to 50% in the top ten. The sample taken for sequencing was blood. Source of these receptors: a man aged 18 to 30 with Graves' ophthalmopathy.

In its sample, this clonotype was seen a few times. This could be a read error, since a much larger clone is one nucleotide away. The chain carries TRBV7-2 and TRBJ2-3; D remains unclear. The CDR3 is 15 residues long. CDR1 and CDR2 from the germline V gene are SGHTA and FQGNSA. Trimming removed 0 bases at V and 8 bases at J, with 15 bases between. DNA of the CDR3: TGTGCCAGCAGCTTAGCAGGGCTAGGGAAAGGTACGCAGTATTTT. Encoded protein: CASSLAGLGKGTQYF. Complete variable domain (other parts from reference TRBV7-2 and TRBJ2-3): GAGVSQSPSNKVTEKGKDVELRCDPISGHTALYWYRQSLGQGLEFLIYFQGNSAPDKSGLPSDRFSAERTGGSVSTLTIQRTQQEDSAVYLCASSLAGLGKGTQYFGPGTRLTVL.

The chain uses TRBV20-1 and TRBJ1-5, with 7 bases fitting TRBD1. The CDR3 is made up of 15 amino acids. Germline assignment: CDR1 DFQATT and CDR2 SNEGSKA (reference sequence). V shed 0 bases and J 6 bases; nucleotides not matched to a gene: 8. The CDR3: CSARDDRALFQPQHF. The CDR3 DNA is TGCAGTGCTAGAGATGACAGGGCCCTTTTTCAGCCCCAGCATTTT.

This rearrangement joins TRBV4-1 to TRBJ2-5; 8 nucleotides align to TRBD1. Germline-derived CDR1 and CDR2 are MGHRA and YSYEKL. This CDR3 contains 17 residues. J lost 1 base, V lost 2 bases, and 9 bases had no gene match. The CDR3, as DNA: TGCGCCAGCAGCCAATTCGCGACAGGGGATATCCAAGAGACCCAGTACTTC. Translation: CASSQFATGDIQETQYF.

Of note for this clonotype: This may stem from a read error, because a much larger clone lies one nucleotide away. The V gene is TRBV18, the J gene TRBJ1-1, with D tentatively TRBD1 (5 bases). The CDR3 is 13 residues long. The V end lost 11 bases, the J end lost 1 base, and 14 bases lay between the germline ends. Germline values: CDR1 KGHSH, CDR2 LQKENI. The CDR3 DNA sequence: TGTGCCGGCTTGACCACAGGGAACACTGAAGCTTTCTTT. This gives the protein CAGLTTGNTEAFF.

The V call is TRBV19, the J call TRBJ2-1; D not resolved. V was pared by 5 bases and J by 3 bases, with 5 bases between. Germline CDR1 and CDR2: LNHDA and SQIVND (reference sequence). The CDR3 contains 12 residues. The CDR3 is CASSQLYNEQFF. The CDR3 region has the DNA TGTGCCAGTAGTCAGCTCTACAATGAGCAGTTCTTC.

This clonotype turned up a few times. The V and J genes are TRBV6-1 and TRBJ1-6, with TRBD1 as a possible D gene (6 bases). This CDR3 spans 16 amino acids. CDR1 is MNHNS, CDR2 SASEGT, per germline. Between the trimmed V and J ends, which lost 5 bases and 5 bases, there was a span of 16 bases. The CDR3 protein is CASSYIQGRNNSPLHF. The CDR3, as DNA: TGTGCCAGCAGTTATATACAGGGCCGTAATAATTCACCCCTCCACTTT.

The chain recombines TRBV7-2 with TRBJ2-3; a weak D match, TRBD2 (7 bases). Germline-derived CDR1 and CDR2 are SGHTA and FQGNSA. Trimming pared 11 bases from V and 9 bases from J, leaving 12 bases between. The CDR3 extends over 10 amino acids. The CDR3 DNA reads TGTGCCTTCGGGGGGCAGACGCAGTATTTT. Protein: CAFGGQTQYF.

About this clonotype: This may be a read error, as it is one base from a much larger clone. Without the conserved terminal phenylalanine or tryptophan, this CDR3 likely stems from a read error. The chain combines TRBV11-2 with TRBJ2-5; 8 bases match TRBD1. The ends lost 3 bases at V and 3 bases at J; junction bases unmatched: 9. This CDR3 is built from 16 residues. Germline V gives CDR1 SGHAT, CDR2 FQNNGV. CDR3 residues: CASSLYAGGRKETQYV. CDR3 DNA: TGTGCCAGCAGCTTGTATGCAGGGGGCCGTAAAGAGACCCAGTACGTC.

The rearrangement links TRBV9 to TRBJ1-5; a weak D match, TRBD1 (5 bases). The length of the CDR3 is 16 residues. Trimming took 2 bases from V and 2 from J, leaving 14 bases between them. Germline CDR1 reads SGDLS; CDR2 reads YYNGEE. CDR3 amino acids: CASSVRWGSGNQPQHF. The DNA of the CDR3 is TGTGCCAGCAGCGTTCGGTGGGGCTCGGGCAATCAGCCCCAGCATTTT. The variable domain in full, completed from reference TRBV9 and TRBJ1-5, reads DSGVTQTPKHLITATGQRVTLRCSPRSGDLSVYWYQQSLDQGLQFLIQYYNGEERAKGNILERFSAQQFPDLHSELNLSSLELGDSALYFCASSVRWGSGNQPQHFGDGTRLSIL.

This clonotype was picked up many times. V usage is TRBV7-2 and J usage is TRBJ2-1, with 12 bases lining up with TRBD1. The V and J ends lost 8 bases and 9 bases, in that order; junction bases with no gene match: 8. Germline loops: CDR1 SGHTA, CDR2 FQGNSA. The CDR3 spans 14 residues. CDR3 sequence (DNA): TGTGCCAGCTCGGGGACAGGGGGCCTGCCTGAGCAGTTCTTC. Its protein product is CASSGTGGLPEQFF. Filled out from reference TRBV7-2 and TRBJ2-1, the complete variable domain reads GAGVSQSPSNKVTEKGKDVELRCDPISGHTALYWYRQSLGQGLEFLIYFQGNSAPDKSGLPSDRFSAERTGGSVSTLTIQRTQQEDSAVYLCASSGTGGLPEQFFGPGTRLTVL.

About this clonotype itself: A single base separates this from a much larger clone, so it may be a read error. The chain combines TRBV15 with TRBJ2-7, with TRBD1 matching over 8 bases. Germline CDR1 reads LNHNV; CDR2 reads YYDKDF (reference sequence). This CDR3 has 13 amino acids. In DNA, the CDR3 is TGTGCCGCCAGCAGGGACAGGCGAGACGAGCAGTACTTC. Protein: CAASRDRRDEQYF.

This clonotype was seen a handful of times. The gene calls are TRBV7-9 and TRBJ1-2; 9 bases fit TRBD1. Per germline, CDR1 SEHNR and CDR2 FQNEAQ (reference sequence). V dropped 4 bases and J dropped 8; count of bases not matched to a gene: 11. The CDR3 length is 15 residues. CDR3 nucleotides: TGTGCCAGCAGCTCAACAGGGGGCGCGTCAGACGGCTACACCTTC. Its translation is CASSSTGGASDGYTF.

DNA for the CDR3: TGTGCCAGCAGGGATAGCGGGACCCAAGAGACCCAGTACTTC. This codes for CASRDSGTQETQYF. J is TRBJ2-5 and V is TRBV6-1; 8 bases align to TRBD2. CDR1 is MNHNS and CDR2 is SASEGT in the germline V gene. The junction had 4 bases not matched to a gene; V was cut back by 6 bases and J by 1 base. The CDR3 has 14 residues.

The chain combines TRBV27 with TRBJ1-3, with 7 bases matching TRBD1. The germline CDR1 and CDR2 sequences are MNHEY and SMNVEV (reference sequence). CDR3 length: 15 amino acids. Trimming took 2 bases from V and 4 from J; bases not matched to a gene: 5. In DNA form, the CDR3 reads TGTGCCAGCAGTTTAATACAGGGGCGAGGAAACACCATATATTTT. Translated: CASSLIQGRGNTIYF.

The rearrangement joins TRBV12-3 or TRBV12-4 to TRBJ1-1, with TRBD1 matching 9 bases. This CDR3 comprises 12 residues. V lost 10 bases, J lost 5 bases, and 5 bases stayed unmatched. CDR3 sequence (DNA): TGTGCCACACAGGGGGCGCGTACTGAAGCTTTCTTT. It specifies CATQGARTEAFF.

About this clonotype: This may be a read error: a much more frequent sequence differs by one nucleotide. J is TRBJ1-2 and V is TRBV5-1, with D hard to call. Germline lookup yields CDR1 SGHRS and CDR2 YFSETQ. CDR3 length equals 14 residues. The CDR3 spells CASSLGEADYGCTF. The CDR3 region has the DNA TGCGCCAGCAGCTTGGGGGAGGCAGACTATGGCTGCACCTTC.

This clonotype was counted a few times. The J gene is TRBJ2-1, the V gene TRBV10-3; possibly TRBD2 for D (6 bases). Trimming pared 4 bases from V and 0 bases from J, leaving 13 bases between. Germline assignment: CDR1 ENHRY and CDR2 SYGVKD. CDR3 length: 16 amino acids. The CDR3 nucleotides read TGTGCCATCAGTGGGCGGGACTCGAGCTCCTACAATGAGCAGTTCTTC. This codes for CAISGRDSSSYNEQFF.

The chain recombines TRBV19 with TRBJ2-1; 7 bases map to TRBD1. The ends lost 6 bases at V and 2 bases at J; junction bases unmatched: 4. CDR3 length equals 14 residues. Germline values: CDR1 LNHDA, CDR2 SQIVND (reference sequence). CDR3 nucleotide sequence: TGTGCCAGTAGCTACAGGGGACCCTACAATGAGCAGTTCTTC. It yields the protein CASSYRGPYNEQFF.

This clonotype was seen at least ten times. CDR3 sequence (DNA): TGTGCCAGCAGTGTCATACTATCCTCCTACAATGAGCAGTTCTTC. It specifies CASSVILSSYNEQFF. This sequence joins TRBV27 and TRBJ2-1, with no clear D. The CDR3 is 15 amino acids. V lost 5 bases and J 0 bases, leaving 11 bases between the germline ends. Germline V gene data show CDR1 as MNHEY and CDR2 as SMNVEV (reference sequence).

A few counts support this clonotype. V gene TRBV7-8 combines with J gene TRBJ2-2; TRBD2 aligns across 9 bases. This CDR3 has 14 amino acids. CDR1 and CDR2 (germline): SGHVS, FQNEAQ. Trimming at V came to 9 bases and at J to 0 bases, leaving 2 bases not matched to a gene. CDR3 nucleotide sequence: TGTGCCAGTCTAGCGGGGACGAACACCGGGGAGCTGTTTTTT. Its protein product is CASLAGTNTGELFF.

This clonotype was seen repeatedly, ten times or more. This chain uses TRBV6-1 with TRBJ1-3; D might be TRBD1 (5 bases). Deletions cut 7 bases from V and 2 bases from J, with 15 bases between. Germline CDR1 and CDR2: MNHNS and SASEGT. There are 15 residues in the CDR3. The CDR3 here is CASKPSGGPGNTIYF. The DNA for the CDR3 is TGTGCCAGCAAACCATCGGGGGGTCCTGGAAACACCATATATTTT.

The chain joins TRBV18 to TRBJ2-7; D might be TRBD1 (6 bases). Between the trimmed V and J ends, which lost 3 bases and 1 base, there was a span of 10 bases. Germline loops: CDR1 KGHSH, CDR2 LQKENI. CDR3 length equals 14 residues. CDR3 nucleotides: TGTGCCAGCTCACCCCTACAGGGTTCCTACGAGCAGTACTTC. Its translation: CASSPLQGSYEQYF.

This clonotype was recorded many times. The CDR3 coding sequence is TGTGCCAGCACGGCAGGACGCACAGATACGCAGTATTTT. It codes for CASTAGRTDTQYF. The chain employs TRBV6-1 and TRBJ2-3; D uncertain. The germline V and J ends were trimmed by 7 bases and 1 base, with 9 bases remaining between them. Germline CDR1 MNHNS, CDR2 SASEGT. The CDR3 contains 13 residues.

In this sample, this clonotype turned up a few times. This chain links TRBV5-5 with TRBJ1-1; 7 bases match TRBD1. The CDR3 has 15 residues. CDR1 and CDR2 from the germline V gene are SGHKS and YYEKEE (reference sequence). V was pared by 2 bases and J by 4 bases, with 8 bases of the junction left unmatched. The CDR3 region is CASSLAESGGTEAFF. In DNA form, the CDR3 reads TGTGCCAGCAGCTTAGCTGAGTCAGGGGGCACTGAAGCTTTCTTT.

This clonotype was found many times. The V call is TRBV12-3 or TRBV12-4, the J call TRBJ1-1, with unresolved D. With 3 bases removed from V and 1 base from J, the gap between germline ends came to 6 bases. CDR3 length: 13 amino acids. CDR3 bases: TGTGCCAGCAGTTTCACGAGGAACACTGAAGCTTTCTTT. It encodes CASSFTRNTEAFF.

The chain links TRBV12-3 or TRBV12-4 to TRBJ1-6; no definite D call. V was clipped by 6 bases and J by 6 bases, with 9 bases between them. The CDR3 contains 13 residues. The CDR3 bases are TGTGCCAGCAGGCCCCGCAGTAATTCACCCCTCCACTTT. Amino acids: CASRPRSNSPLHF.

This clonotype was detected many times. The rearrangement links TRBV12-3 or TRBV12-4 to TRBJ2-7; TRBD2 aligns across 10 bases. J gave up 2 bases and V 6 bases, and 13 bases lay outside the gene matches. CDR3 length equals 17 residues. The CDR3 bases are TGTGCCAGCAGCCCGCGCCTTACTAGCGGGGTGGCCTACGAGCAGTACTTC. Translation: CASSPRLTSGVAYEQYF.

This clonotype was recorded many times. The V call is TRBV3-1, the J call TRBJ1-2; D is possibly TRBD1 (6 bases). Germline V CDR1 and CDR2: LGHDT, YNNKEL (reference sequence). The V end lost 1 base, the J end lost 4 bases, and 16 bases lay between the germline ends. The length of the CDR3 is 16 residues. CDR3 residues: CASSQAAWTDAYGYTF. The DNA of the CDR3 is TGTGCCAGCAGCCAAGCTGCTTGGACAGACGCCTATGGCTACACCTTC.

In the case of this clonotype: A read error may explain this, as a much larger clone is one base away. CDR3 sequence: CASSLVGQTYNEQFF. In nucleotides, the CDR3 is TGCGCCAGCAGCTTGGTGGGACAAACCTACAATGAGCAGTTCTTC. V is TRBV5-1 and J is TRBJ2-1; the D gene is possibly TRBD1 (6 bases). The CDR3 contains 15 residues. Germline CDR1 SGHRS, CDR2 YFSETQ. V shed 0 bases and J shed 2 bases, with 9 bases lying between them.

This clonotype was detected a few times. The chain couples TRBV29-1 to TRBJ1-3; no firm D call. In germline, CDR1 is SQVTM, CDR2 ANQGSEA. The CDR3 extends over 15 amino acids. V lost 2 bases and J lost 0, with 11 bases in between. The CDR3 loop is CSVETPGSSGNTIYF. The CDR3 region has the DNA TGCAGCGTTGAAACTCCCGGATCCTCTGGAAACACCATATATTTT.

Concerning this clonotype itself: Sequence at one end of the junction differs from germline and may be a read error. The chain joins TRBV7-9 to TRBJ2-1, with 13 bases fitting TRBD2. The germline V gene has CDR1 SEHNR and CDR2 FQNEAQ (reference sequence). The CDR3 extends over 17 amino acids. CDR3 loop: CASSVAPTSGGRGEQFF. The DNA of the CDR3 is TGTGCCAGCAGCGTAGCTCCGACTAGCGGGGGGCGGGGTGAGCAGTTCTTC.

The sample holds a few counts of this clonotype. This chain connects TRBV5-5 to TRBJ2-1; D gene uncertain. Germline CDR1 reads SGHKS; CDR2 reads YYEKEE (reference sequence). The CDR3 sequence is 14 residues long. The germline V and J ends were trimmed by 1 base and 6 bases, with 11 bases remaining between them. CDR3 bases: TGTGCCAGCAGCTTGAGGTACGGTGGCAATGAGCAGTTCTTC. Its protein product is CASSLRYGGNEQFF. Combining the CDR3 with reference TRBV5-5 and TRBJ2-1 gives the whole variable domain DAGVTQSPTHLIKTRGQQVTLRCSPISGHKSVSWYQQVLGQGPQFIFQYYEKEERGRGNFPDRFSARQFPNYSSELNVNALLLGDSALYLCASSLRYGGNEQFFGPGTRLTVL.